This T cell receptor beta chain was identified in a study of T cell repertoires in cytomegalovirus infection. TCRdb redid the calling of the reads with MiXCR, one entry per CDR3 protein. The sample consists of 150,000 to 190,000 distinct CDR3 sequences, 20% to 25% of them appearing once. V dropped 5 bases and J dropped 1 base, with 11 bases sitting between them. The CDR3 spans 14 residues. Germline values: CDR1 SGHVS, CDR2 FNYEAQ. The sample comprised PBMCs. The rearrangement links TRBV7-6 to TRBJ1-1; possible D gene TRBD1, 5 bases. The source of this sequence is a human donor in good health (CMV status not recorded). Some clones in this sample may be carry-over from other donors' samples. CDR3 bases: TGTGCCAGCAGCCTCCCCCAGGGGAACACTGAAGCTTTCTTT. This sequence encodes CASSLPQGNTEAFF.